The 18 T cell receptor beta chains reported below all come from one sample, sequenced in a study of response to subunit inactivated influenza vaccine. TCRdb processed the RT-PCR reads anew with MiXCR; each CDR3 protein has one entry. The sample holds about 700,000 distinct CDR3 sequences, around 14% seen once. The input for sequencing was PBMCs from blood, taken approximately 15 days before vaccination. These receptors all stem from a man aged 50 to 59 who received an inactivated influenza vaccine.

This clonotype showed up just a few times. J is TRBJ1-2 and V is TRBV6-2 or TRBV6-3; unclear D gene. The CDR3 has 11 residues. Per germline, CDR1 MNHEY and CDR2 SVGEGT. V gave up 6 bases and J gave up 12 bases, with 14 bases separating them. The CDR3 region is CASSHQLQHTF. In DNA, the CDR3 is TGTGCCAGCAGCCACCAACTTCAGCACACCTTC.

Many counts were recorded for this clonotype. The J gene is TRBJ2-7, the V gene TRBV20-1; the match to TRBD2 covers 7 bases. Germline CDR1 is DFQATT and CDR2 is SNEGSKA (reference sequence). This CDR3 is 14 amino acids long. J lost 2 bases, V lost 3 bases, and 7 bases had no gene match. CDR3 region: CSASSKGRAYEQYF. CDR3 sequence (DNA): TGCAGTGCTAGCAGTAAGGGGAGGGCCTACGAGCAGTACTTC.

CDR3 region: CASSHRPRSYEQYF. The CDR3 bases are TGTGCCAGCAGCCACCGACCGCGGTCCTACGAGCAGTACTTC. This chain connects TRBV3-1 to TRBJ2-7, with D unresolved. In germline, CDR1 is LGHDT, CDR2 YNNKEL (reference sequence). V was pared by 3 bases and J by 1 base, with 10 bases between. This CDR3 has 14 residues.

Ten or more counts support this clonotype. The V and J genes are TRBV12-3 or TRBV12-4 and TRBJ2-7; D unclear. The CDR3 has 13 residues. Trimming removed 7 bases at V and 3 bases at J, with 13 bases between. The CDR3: CASTPSTGYEQYF. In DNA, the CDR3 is TGTGCCAGCACCCCCTCCACGGGCTACGAGCAGTACTTC.

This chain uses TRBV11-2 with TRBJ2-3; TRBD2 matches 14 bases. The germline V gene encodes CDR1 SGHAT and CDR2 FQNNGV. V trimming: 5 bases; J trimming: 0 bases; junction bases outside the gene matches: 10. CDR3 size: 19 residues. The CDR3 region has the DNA TGTGCCAGCAGCCGATACGTGGGACTAGCGGGGGCTAGCACAGATACGCAGTATTTT. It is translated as CASSRYVGLAGASTDTQYF.

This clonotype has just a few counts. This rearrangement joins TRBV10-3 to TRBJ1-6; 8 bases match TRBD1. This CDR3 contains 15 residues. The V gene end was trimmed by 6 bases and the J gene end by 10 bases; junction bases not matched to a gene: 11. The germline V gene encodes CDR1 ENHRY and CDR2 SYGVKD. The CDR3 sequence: CAIRTAGGRDSPLHF. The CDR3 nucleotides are TGTGCCATCAGGACCGCAGGGGGCAGGGACTCACCCCTCCACTTT.

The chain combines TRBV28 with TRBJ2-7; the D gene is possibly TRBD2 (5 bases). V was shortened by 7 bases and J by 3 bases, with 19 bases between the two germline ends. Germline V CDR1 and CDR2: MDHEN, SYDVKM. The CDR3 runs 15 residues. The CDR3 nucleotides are TGTGCCAGCAACACGGGATTCAGGAATAACTACGAGCAGTACTTC. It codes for CASNTGFRNNYEQYF. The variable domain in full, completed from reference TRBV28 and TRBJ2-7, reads DVKVTQSSRYLVKRTGEKVFLECVQDMDHENMFWYRQDPGLGLRLIYFSYDVKMKEKGDIPEGYSVSREKKERFSLILESASTNQTSMYLCASNTGFRNNYEQYFGPGTRLTVT.

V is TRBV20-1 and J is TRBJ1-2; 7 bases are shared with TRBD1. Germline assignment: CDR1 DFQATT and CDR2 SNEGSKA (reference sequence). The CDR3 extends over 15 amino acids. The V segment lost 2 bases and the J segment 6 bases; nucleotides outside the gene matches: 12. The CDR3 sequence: CSARIPGRQGDGYTF. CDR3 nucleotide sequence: TGCAGTGCTAGAATTCCCGGGCGACAGGGAGATGGCTACACCTTC.

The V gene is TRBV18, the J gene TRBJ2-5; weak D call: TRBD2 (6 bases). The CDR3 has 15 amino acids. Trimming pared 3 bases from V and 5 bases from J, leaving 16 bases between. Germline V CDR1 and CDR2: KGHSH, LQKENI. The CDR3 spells CASSPGTTRGETQYF. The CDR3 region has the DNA TGTGCCAGCTCACCTGGAACAACCCGGGGGGAGACCCAGTACTTC.

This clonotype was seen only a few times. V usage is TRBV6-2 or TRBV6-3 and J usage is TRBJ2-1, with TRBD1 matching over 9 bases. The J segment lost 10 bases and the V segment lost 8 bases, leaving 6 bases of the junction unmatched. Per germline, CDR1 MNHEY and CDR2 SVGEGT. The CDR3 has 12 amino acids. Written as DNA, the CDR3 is TGTGCCAGCGGACGGACAGGGGCCGAGCAGTTCTTC. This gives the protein CASGRTGAEQFF.

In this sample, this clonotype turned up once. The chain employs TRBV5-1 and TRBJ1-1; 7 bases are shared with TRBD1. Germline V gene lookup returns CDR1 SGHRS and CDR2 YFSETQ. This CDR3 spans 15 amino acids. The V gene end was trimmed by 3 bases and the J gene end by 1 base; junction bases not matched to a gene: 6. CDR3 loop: CASSSLTGRNTEAFF. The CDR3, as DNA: TGCGCCAGCAGCTCATTGACAGGGCGGAACACTGAAGCTTTCTTT.

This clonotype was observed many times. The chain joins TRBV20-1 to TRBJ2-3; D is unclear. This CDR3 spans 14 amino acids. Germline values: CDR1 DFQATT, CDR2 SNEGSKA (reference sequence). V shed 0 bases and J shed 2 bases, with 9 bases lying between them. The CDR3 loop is CSAREGRYTDTQYF. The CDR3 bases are TGCAGTGCTAGAGAAGGCCGGTACACAGATACGCAGTATTTT.

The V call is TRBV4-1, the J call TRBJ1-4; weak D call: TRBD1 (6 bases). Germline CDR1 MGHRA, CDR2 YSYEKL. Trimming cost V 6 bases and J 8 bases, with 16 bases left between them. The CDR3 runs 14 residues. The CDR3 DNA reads TGCGCCAGCAGTCCTACAGGGTTCAGGGAAAAACTGTTTTTT. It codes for CASSPTGFREKLFF.

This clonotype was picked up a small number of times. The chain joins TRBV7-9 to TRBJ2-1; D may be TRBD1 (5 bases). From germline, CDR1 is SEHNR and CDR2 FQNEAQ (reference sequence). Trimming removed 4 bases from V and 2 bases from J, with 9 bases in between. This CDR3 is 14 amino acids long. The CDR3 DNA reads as TGTGCCAGCAGCTACCAGGGTACCTACAATGAGCAGTTCTTC. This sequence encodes CASSYQGTYNEQFF.

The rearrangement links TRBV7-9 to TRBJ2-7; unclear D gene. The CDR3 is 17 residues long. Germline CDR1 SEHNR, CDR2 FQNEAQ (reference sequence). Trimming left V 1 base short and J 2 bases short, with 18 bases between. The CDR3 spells CASSLVTWGSFTYEQYF. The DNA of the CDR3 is TGTGCCAGCAGCTTAGTAACTTGGGGATCATTCACCTACGAGCAGTACTTC.

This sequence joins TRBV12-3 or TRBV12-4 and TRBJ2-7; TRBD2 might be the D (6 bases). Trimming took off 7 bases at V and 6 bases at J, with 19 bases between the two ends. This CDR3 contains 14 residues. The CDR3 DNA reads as TGTGCCAGCACTCAGGCAGTTCGGGACTCCGAGCAGTACTTC. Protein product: CASTQAVRDSEQYF.

The CDR3 region has the DNA TGTGCCAGCGGTCTACAGGTCTCCTACGAGCAGTACTTC. Protein product: CASGLQVSYEQYF. V is TRBV6-2 or TRBV6-3 and J is TRBJ2-7, with a tentative D call TRBD1 (5 bases). This CDR3 has 13 residues. V shed 8 bases and J shed 0 bases, with 11 bases lying between them. The germline V gene has CDR1 MNHEY and CDR2 SVGEGT.

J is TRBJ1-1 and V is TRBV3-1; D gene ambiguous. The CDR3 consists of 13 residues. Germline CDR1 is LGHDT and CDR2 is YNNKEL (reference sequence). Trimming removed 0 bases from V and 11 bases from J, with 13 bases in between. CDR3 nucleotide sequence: TGTGCCAGCAGCCAAGAGGGAGGCAGGACTGCTTTCTTT. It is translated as CASSQEGGRTAFF. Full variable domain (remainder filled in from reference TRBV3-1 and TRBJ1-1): DTAVSQTPKYLVTQMGNDKSIKCEQNLGHDTMYWYKQDSKKFLKIMFSYNNKELIINETVPNRFSPKSPDKAHLNLHINSLELGDSAVYFCASSQEGGRTAFFGQGTRLTVV.